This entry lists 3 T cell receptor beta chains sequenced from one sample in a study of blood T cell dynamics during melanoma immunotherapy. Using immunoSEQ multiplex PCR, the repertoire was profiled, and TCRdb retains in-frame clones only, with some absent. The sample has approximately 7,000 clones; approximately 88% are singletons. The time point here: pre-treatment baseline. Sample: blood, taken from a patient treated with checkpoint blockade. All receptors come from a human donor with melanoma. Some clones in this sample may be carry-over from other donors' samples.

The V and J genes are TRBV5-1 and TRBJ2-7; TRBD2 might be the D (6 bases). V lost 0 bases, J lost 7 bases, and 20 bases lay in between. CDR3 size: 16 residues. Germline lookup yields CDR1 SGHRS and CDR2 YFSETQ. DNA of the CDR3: TGCGCCAGCAGCTTGGAGCTAAGACCCGATGGAGGGGAGCAGTACTTC. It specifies CASSLELRPDGGEQYF.

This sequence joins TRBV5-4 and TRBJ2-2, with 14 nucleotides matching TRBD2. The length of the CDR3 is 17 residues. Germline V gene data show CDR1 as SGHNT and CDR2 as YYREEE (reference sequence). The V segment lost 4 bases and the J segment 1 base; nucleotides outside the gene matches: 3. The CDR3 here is CASSRGLAGENTGELFF. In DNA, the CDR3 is TGTGCCAGCAGCCGGGGACTAGCGGGGGAGAACACCGGGGAGCTGTTTTTT.

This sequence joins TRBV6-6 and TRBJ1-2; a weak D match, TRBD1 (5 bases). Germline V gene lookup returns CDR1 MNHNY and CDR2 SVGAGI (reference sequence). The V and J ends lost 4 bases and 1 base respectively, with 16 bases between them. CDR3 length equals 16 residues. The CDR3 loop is CASSFPGGAINYGYTF. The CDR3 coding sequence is TGTGCCAGCAGTTTCCCTGGGGGAGCGATTAACTATGGCTACACCTTC.